The T cell receptor beta chain described here comes from a study of cytomegalovirus exposure and HLA in healthy donors. The PCR ran on 60 Vbeta and 13 Jbeta primers. Some clones are missing from TCRdb's copy, which holds only in-frame ones; the method was immunoSEQ multiplex PCR. The sample carries more than 150,000 clones, 80% recorded once. This CDR3 is built from 16 residues. Germline CDR1 reads MNHNS; CDR2 reads SASEGT. V lost 2 bases and J lost 5, with 18 bases in between. The V and J genes are TRBV6-1 and TRBJ2-5; tentatively, D is TRBD1 (6 bases). The TCR originated in a boy younger than 18 in good health and CMV-seronegative. The sequenced material came from PBMCs. The CDR3 DNA follows: TGTGCCAGCAGTGAATCAGGGGTAGGGGCCCCGGAGACCCAGTACTTC. Translated, it gives CASSESGVGAPETQYF.